The T cell receptor beta chain under discussion was sequenced for a study of blood T cells in healthy people across ages. Study-level information: There was about one barcoded beta molecule captured by template switching per two T cells.

Together with a sample-barcoded 5' primer, a J-beta primer mix was included in a second PCR lasting roughly 6 to 12 cycles. All cDNA molecules were each tagged by a template-switch adaptor with 12 random nucleotides. Via MiXCR, TCRdb re-called the 5' RACE reads, giving one row per CDR3 protein. The sample carries about a million distinct CDR3 sequences, 35% to 40% recorded once. This clonotype was seen more than once but under ten times. The study recruited healthy Caucasian donors from Russia who were aged about 6 to 90. Each sample had at least 6 million PBMCs isolated. CDR1 DFQATT and CDR2 SNEGSKA come from the germline V gene (reference sequence). This CDR3 is 14 amino acids long.

The sequencing input was blood. The chain links TRBV20-1 to TRBJ2-1, with 7 bases identical to TRBD2. The end of the DNA fits TRBJ2-7 better, so the J call may be wrong. This receptor was identified in a man younger than 35 in good health. The CDR3 region has the DNA TGCAGTGCTAGTAGGGAGGGTACCTACAATGAGCAGTACTTC. Its translation: CSASREGTYNEQYF.